The 14 T cell receptor beta chains presented below share a single source sample, sequenced in a study of T cells in Graves' hyperthyroidism and ophthalmopathy. Amplified TCR beta CDR3 regions derived from RNA transcripts. HTBI primers drove first-round RT-PCR of the TCR CDR3. TCRdb reprocessed the multiplex PCR reads via MiXCR and lists one record per CDR3 protein. The sample yields about 640,000 distinct CDR3 sequences, around 20% seen once. Sequencing was carried out using blood. Every receptor here comes from a man aged 30 to 39 with Graves' ophthalmopathy.

The CDR3: CSTTGGLAGGASTMSSFF. The CDR3 region has the DNA TGCAGCACGACCGGGGGACTAGCGGGAGGGGCCTCGACAATGAGCAGTTTCTTC. This chain joins TRBV29-1 and TRBJ2-1, with 16 bases matching TRBD2. Trimming cost V 8 bases and J 16 bases; bases outside gene matches: 26. The CDR3 is 18 amino acids. The V gene's germline CDR1 is SQVTM and CDR2 ANQGSEA.

The sample holds many counts of this clonotype. This chain links TRBV28 with TRBJ2-2; TRBD2 agrees at 7 bases. Trimming cost V 6 bases and J 1 base; bases outside gene matches: 8. Germline assignment: CDR1 MDHEN and CDR2 SYDVKM. This CDR3 comprises 16 residues. The CDR3 reads CASSRTSRENTGELFF. The CDR3 nucleotides are TGTGCCAGCAGCCGGACTAGTCGGGAGAACACCGGGGAGCTGTTTTTT.

This clonotype was counted at least ten times. The chain combines TRBV11-2 with TRBJ2-7; D gene uncertain. Germline CDR1 and CDR2: SGHAT and FQNNGV. The V gene lost 7 bases and the J gene lost 0 bases, with 10 bases spanning the gap. This CDR3 comprises 13 residues. The CDR3, as DNA: TGTGCCAGCATGGGCTCTCCCTCCTACGAGCAGTACTTC. It encodes CASMGSPSYEQYF. Full variable domain (outside the CDR3, taken from reference TRBV11-2 and TRBJ2-7): EAGVAQSPRYKIIEKRQSVAFWCNPISGHATLYWYQQILGQGPKLLIQFQNNGVVDDSQLPKDRFSAERLKGVDSTLKIQPAKLEDSAVYLCASMGSPSYEQYFGPGTRLTVT.

This clonotype turned up a few times. The chain recombines TRBV28 with TRBJ1-1, with 8 bases lining up with TRBD1. Germline trimming cut 5 bases from V and 7 bases from J; bases unmatched to any gene: 9. Germline V lookup: CDR1 MDHEN, CDR2 SYDVKM. The CDR3 runs to 14 residues. This chain's CDR3 is CASSGNRGNDEAFF. For the CDR3, the DNA is TGTGCCAGCAGTGGCAACAGGGGGAACGATGAAGCTTTCTTT.

There are many counts of this clonotype. V is TRBV7-9 and J is TRBJ1-4; D is ambiguous. CDR3 length equals 16 residues. Germline CDR1 reads SEHNR; CDR2 reads FQNEAQ (reference sequence). The V end lost 1 base, the J end lost 3 bases, and 12 bases lay between the germline ends. For the CDR3, the DNA is TGTGCCAGCAGCTTAGGTGGCGGGGTCTCTAATGAAAAACTGTTTTTT. Encoded protein: CASSLGGGVSNEKLFF.

This clonotype was observed a handful of times. The gene calls are TRBV4-1 and TRBJ1-1; 7 bases match TRBD1. V lost 3 bases, J lost 4 bases, and 14 bases stayed unmatched. The germline V gene has CDR1 MGHRA and CDR2 YSYEKL. This CDR3 has 17 residues. Written as DNA, the CDR3 is TGCGCCAGCAGCCAGGAAACAGGGGAAGGCCCCTCCACTGAAGCTTTCTTT. Protein: CASSQETGEGPSTEAFF.

The V gene is TRBV20-1, the J gene TRBJ2-1, with 8 bases aligning to TRBD2. J was trimmed by 5 bases and V by 2 bases; bases with no gene match: 5. CDR1 is DFQATT, CDR2 SNEGSKA, per germline (reference sequence). This CDR3 contains 14 residues. CDR3 amino acids: CSARWLAGNNEQFF. CDR3 in DNA: TGCAGTGCTAGATGGCTAGCGGGTAACAATGAGCAGTTCTTC.

This clonotype showed up many times. The chain employs TRBV18 and TRBJ2-1; 10 bases line up with TRBD2. The CDR3 sequence is 15 residues long. The V gene end was trimmed by 0 bases and the J gene end by 4 bases; junction bases not matched to a gene: 0. Per germline, CDR1 KGHSH and CDR2 LQKENI. CDR3 bases: TGTGCCAGCTCACCACCGACTAGCGGGTACAATGAGCAGTTCTTC. This translates into CASSPPTSGYNEQFF.

This clonotype was observed a few times. The genes are TRBV12-3 or TRBV12-4 and TRBJ2-1; TRBD2 agrees at 10 bases. This CDR3 is 14 amino acids long. V was clipped by 5 bases and J by 8 bases; unmatched bases: 6. Written as DNA, the CDR3 is TGTGCCAGCAGTATCCTAGCGGGAGTGGATGAGCAGTTCTTC. Its protein product is CASSILAGVDEQFF.

In this sample, this clonotype turned up many times. The rearrangement joins TRBV28 to TRBJ1-3; D call uncertain. The germline V gene has CDR1 MDHEN and CDR2 SYDVKM. Trimming cost V 4 bases and J 2 bases, with 9 bases left between them. The CDR3 loop spans 14 amino acids. DNA of the CDR3: TGTGCCAGCAGTTACCCGATGGCTGGAAACACCATATATTTT. The encoded protein is CASSYPMAGNTIYF.

This clonotype has at least ten counts. The rearrangement links TRBV7-9 to TRBJ2-3; a weak D match, TRBD1 (6 bases). Germline CDR1 SEHNR, CDR2 FQNEAQ (reference sequence). This CDR3 spans 14 amino acids. The V and J ends lost 2 bases and 6 bases respectively, with 12 bases between them. For the CDR3, the DNA is TGTGCCAGCAGCTTATTACAGGGTGCGGATACGCAGTATTTT. This gives the protein CASSLLQGADTQYF.

The V gene is TRBV10-3, the J gene TRBJ1-1; a weak D match, TRBD1 (6 bases). From germline, CDR1 is ENHRY and CDR2 SYGVKD. The CDR3 contains 14 residues. Trimming took 7 bases from V and 3 from J, leaving 15 bases between them. CDR3 in DNA: TGTGCCATCACCAGACAGGCCGGGGACACTGAAGCTTTCTTT. This encodes CAITRQAGDTEAFF.

This clonotype was detected a few times. The chain uses TRBV24-1 and TRBJ2-7; 10 positions match TRBD1. The CDR3 covers 14 residues. The V and J ends lost 11 bases and 2 bases, in that order; junction bases with no gene match: 8. Germline assignment: CDR1 KGHDR and CDR2 SFDVKD. The CDR3 sequence: CASLTGTGAYEQYF. In nucleotides, the CDR3 is TGTGCCAGCCTAACCGGGACAGGGGCCTACGAGCAGTACTTC.

The V and J genes are TRBV5-6 and TRBJ2-3; TRBD2 is a possible D gene (5 bases). The CDR3 totals 14 residues. V lost 4 bases, J lost 2 bases, and 11 bases lay in between. Germline-derived CDR1 and CDR2 are SGHDT and YYEEEE. In DNA, the CDR3 is TGTGCCAGCAGCCCGAGGGCCTTCACAGATACGCAGTATTTT. Protein sequence: CASSPRAFTDTQYF.